The TCR beta chain under discussion was sequenced for a study of blood T cell repertoires in COVID-19 (TCRdb year 2020). Background on the whole study: Collaborator samples came from the United States, Italy and Spain and covered acute and convalescent phases of COVID-19. The material from the prospective study consisted of cDNA or gDNA derived from T cells, B-cell-depleted T cells, or PBMCs. Deeply sampled blood TCRbeta repertoires from subjects exposed to, actively infected with, or recovered from COVID-19 were included in the dataset. The repertoires were released in a freely available public database intended as a resource for research on the immune response to SARS-CoV-2. Samples came from the ongoing ImmuneRACE study (first 160 participants) plus 1,254 subjects from 6 global collaborators. Sample metadata almost always included a de-identified subject ID, COVID-19 status, age in years and sex. Where available, HLA class I and class II types were taken from metadata supplied by the sample provider and were not determined by assay-based typing. Study-wide conclusions, independent of this receptor: The quantity of clinical and demographic metadata differed by source and by participant and was supplied without curation.

TCRbeta CDR3 regions were amplified from genomic DNA by means of the immunoSEQ Assay, a bias-controlled multiplex PCR. As for the authors' bioinformatics: Within the assay, amplification of reference gene primers was used to estimate how many nucleated cells each sample contained. To quantify the absolute abundance of each unique TCRbeta CDR3 rearrangement, sequence reads were collapsed and filtered. Productive Simpson clonality was computed per sample as the square root of Simpson's diversity index over productive rearrangements. As stored in TCRdb, this immuneACCESS dataset retains in-frame rearrangements with V and J assigned. A fraction of the clones does not appear; measured against another copy, unresolved V genes explain less than half of the discrepancy, and the remainder lacks a known reason. Clonal size and the V and J genes are those of that table, whereas D and trimming came from the DNA. The sample table contains approximately 150,000 clones; only one count was recorded for less than 85% of them. The ten largest clones capture 8.1% of the sample.

Worth noting for this clone: What antigen it recognizes has not been identified. Nothing much larger sits one base from this clone, and base qualities are not available.

The CDR3 contains 16 residues, cysteine and phenylalanine counted. The sequence is cut down to CDR3 DNA, 48 bases in frame from base 1. V and J lose 5 bases and 4 bases, and a span of 18 bases separates them. Per the germline V gene, MGHRA is the CDR1 and YSYEKL is the CDR2. At one collaborating source in Seattle, patients were enrolled during active infection and were followed longitudinally through the course of disease. Each collaborating institution followed its own protocols to collect whole blood in K2EDTA tubes. For TCRbeta analysis, collaborators shipped samples in one of three forms: frozen whole blood, isolated PBMCs, or DNA extracted from either of those sample types.

This chain joins TRBV4-1 to TRBJ2-1; the D gene is perhaps TRBD1, on 6 matching bases. This clonotype was obtained from a woman between 55 and 75 years old with COVID-19, enrolled during active disease. Sequencing was carried out using peripheral blood. CDR3 loop: CASSSRTVSLYNEQFF. The sequenced DNA: TGCGCCAGCAGCTCCCGGACAGTAAGCCTATACAATGAGCAGTTCTTC.